This TCR beta chain was recovered during a study of T cells in Graves' hyperthyroidism and ophthalmopathy. Study-level findings and limits: By a 13 V-J model, ophthalmopathy was set apart from stable hyperthyroidism. Before onset, ophthalmopathy was predicted by the model a median around 6.5 months earlier.

TCR beta CDR3 regions were amplified from RNA transcripts. With the HTBI primer set, the TCR CDR3 went through a first round of RT-PCR. From the multiplex PCR reads, TCRdb called clonotypes with MiXCR, one entry per CDR3 protein. The sample has about 740,000 distinct CDR3 sequences; around 15% are singletons. At least ten counts were recorded for this clonotype. Its antigen is unidentified. The V end lost 0 bases, the J end lost 5 bases, and 11 bases lay between the germline ends. The germline V gene encodes CDR1 LGHNA and CDR2 YSLEER. The CDR3 has 14 residues. This sequence was found in a woman younger than 35 with Graves' hyperthyroidism. The sequenced sample was blood. V is TRBV4-3 and J is TRBJ2-7, with D tentatively TRBD2 (5 bases). The CDR3 spells CASSQDGGSNEQYF. The CDR3 nucleotides are TGCGCCAGCAGCCAAGACGGTGGGAGCAACGAGCAGTACTTC.